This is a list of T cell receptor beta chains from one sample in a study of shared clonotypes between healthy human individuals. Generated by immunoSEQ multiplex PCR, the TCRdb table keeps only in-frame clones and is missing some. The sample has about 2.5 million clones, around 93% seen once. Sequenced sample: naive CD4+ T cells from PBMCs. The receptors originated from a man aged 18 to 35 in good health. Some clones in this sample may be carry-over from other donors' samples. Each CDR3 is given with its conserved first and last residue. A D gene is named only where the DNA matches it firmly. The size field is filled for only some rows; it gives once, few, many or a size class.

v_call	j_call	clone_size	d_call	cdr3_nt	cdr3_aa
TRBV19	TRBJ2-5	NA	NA	TGTGCCAGTAGTATAGGACCCCCGAAGGGAGAGACCCAGTACTTC	CASSIGPPKGETQYF
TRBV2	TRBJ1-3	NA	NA	TGTGCCGCCAAGCGGGAGGGATCCACCATATATTTT	CAAKREGSTIYF
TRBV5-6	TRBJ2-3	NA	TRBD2	TGTGCCAGCAGCTTCGGACTAGCGGGCGGAGGAGATACGCAGTATTTT	CASSFGLAGGGDTQYF
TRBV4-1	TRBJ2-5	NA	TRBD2	TGCGCCAGCAGCCTAAGACTTAGCGGGAGTACCGAGACCCAGTACTTC	CASSLRLSGSTETQYF
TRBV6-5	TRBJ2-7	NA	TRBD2	TGTGCCAGCAGTTCCAACTCAGCGGGAGGAAGATACGAGCAGTACTTC	CASSSNSAGGRYEQYF
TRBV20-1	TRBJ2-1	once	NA	TGCAGTGCTGAACCCGGAGATGAGCAGTTCTTC	CSAEPGDEQFF
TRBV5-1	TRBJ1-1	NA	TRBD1	TGCGCCAGCAGCTCGAAACAAGGGGACGGGACAGGGGGCGCAGGGGCTTTCTTT	CASSSKQGDGTGGAGAFF
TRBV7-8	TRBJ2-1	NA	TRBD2	TGTGCCAGCAGCTTAGCGTTGACTAGCGGGGGTTACAATGAGCAGTTCTTC	CASSLALTSGGYNEQFF
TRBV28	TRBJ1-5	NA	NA	TGTGCCAGCAGTCCCTACCTGACTCTGGGCAATCAGCCCCAGCATTTT	CASSPYLTLGNQPQHF
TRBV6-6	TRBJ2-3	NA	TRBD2	TGTGCCAGCAGTAAGCGGGAGAGGACAGATACGCAGTATTTT	CASSKRERTDTQYF
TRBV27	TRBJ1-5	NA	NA	TGTGCCAGCAGTTTTCCGGCTCAGCGGCCCCAGCATTTT	CASSFPAQRPQHF
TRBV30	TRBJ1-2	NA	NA	TGTGCCTGGAGTTTAGGTACGAACTATGGCTACACCTTC	CAWSLGTNYGYTF
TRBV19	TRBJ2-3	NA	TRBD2	TGTGCCAGTAGTCTAGCGGAGAGCACAGATACGCAGTATTTT	CASSLAESTDTQYF
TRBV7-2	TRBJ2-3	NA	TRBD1	TGTGCCAGCAGCCAGGACAGGGGAACAGATACGCAGTATTTT	CASSQDRGTDTQYF
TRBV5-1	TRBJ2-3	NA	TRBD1	TGCGCCAGCAGCTTGGAAGCAGGGGGCTACGGTACGCAGTATTTT	CASSLEAGGYGTQYF
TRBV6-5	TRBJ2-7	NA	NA	TGTGCCAGCAGTTACGATTTAGCGGCATCCTACGAGCAGTACTTC	CASSYDLAASYEQYF
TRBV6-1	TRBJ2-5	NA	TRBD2	TGTGCCAGCAGTCCGGGACTAGCGGAGACCCAGTACTTC	CASSPGLAETQYF
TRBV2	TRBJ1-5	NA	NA	TGTGCCAGCAGTGAAAGGGGTAGGACCTATCAGCCCCAGCATTTT	CASSERGRTYQPQHF
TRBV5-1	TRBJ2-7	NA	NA	TGCGCCAGCAGCTTGGACAGGGAGTCCTACGAGCAGTACTTC	CASSLDRESYEQYF
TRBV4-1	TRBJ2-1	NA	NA	TGCGCCAGCAGCCAAGTGGAGGCCCCGAGCTCCTACAATGAGCAGTTCTTC	CASSQVEAPSSYNEQFF
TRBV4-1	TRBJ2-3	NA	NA	TGCGCCAGCAGCCAGGCACTAGCTGGGACAGATACGCAGTATTTT	CASSQALAGTDTQYF
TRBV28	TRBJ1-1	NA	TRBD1	TGTGCCAGCGTATCAGGGGGCAGGAACACTGAAGCTTTCTTT	CASVSGGRNTEAFF
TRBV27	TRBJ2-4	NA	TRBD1	TGTGGCCAACAGGGGGAACTAGCCAAAAACATTCAGTACTTC	CGQQGELAKNIQYF
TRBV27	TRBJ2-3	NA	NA	TGTGCCAGCACCCACCCCCCGATCACAGATACGCAGTATTTT	CASTHPPITDTQYF
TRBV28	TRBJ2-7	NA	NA	TGTGCCAGCAGTTTGCGGGCTGGGGGGGCAAACGAGCAGTACTTC	CASSLRAGGANEQYF
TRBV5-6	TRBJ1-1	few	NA	TGTGCCAGCAGCTTGGTTTCGTCTCGGAGGACTGAAGCTTTCTTT	CASSLVSSRRTEAFF
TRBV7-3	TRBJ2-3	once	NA	TGTGCCAGCAGCTTAACGTCGGGGCCAGATACGCAGTATTTT	CASSLTSGPDTQYF
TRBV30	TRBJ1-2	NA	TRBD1	TGTGCCTCTACCGGGACAGAGTTTCTCTATGGCTACACCTTC	CASTGTEFLYGYTF
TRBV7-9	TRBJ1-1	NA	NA	TGTGCCAGCAGCTTAGCATGGGGCGGCTTGAACACTGAAGCTTTCTTT	CASSLAWGGLNTEAFF
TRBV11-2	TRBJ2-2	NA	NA	TGTGCCAGCACCTCAAGAGGGCGCGACGGGGAGCTGTTTTTT	CASTSRGRDGELFF
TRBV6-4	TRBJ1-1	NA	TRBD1	TGTGCCAGCAGTGACGACAGGGGACGCAAGAACACTGAAGCTTTCTTT	CASSDDRGRKNTEAFF